This T cell receptor beta chain was retrieved from a study of T cell changes during pregnancy in multiple sclerosis. Assay: immunoSEQ multiplex PCR; the TCRdb copy retains only in-frame clones and omits some. The data contain tens of thousands of clones, about 90% of them seen just once; the ten biggest clones take up around 2.8%. The sample here was peripheral blood, taken in the second trimester of pregnancy. This TCR came from a female donor in good health, enrolled as a control in a pregnancy study.

The chain's CDR3 is CASSETDMATNEKLFF. CDR3 DNA sequence: TGTGCCAGCAGTGAGACAGACATGGCAACTAATGAAAAACTGTTTTTT. The V gene is TRBV2, the J gene TRBJ1-4; TRBD1 might be the D (5 bases). This CDR3 region has 16 residues. Germline assignment: CDR1 SNHLY and CDR2 FYNNEI. Between the trimmed V and J ends, which lost 3 bases and 0 bases, there was a span of 11 bases.